These 26 T cell receptor beta chains were all obtained from the same sample, sequenced in a study of blood T cells in healthy people across ages. A J-beta primer mix and a sample-barcoded 5' primer were used in a second PCR of about 7 to 12 cycles. TCRdb passed the 5' RACE reads through MiXCR, listing each CDR3 protein once. The table lists about 1,500,000 distinct CDR3 sequences, roughly 28% of them singletons. The sequencing sample was made of blood. These receptors all come from a woman aged 25-40 years in good health.

The chain links TRBV20-1 to TRBJ2-7, with D tentatively TRBD1 (6 bases). The last part of the DNA fits TRBJ2-1 better; the J call may be wrong. The length of the CDR3 is 14 residues. Germline CDR1 is DFQATT and CDR2 is SNEGSKA (reference sequence). The CDR3 DNA sequence: TGCAGTGCTAGCAGTCCGGGACAAGCCTACGAGCAGTTCTTC. It specifies CSASSPGQAYEQFF.

A few counts support this clonotype. The chain links TRBV7-6 to TRBJ2-5; D is unresolved. Germline CDR1 and CDR2: SGHVS and FNYEAQ. V was trimmed by 8 bases and J by 5 bases, leaving 15 bases between them. This CDR3 spans 13 amino acids. CDR3 in DNA: TGTGCCAGCCGGGCCCCTGGGTTGGAGACCCAGTACTTC. It yields the protein CASRAPGLETQYF.

This clonotype was recorded a few times. The gene calls are TRBV14 and TRBJ2-5, with D unclear. The CDR3 totals 17 residues. The germline V and J ends were trimmed by 0 bases and 1 base, with 15 bases remaining between them. Germline V gives CDR1 SGHDN, CDR2 FVKESK. The CDR3 nucleotides read TGTGCCAGCAGCCAAGACAACTTTCTCTCGTTCCAAGAGACCCAGTACTTC. It codes for CASSQDNFLSFQETQYF.

This rearrangement joins TRBV7-2 to TRBJ2-3; 9 bases line up with TRBD2. CDR1 and CDR2 (germline): SGHTA, FQGNSA. V shed 4 bases and J 4 bases; nucleotides not matched to a gene: 6. The CDR3 has 15 amino acids. The CDR3 sequence is CASSSRAGGSDTQYF. CDR3 bases: TGTGCCAGCAGCTCCCGAGCGGGGGGCTCAGATACGCAGTATTTT.

The gene calls are TRBV20-1 and TRBJ2-1; 10 nucleotides agree with TRBD1. Germline CDR1 DFQATT, CDR2 SNEGSKA (reference sequence). Trimming removed 5 bases from V and 9 bases from J; junction bases left unmatched: 7. This CDR3 contains 13 residues. CDR3 sequence (DNA): TGCAGTGCTGTCCGACAGGGGGCGGGTGAGCAGTTCTTC. Translation gives CSAVRQGAGEQFF.

This clonotype was detected a few times. The chain combines TRBV5-4 with TRBJ1-4; D remains ambiguous. V lost 3 bases and J lost 5, with 5 bases in between. This CDR3 spans 12 amino acids. Per the germline V gene, CDR1 is SGHNT and CDR2 is YYREEE (reference sequence). CDR3 DNA: TGTGCCAGCAGCTGGCAGAATGAAAAACTGTTTTTT. Its translation is CASSWQNEKLFF.

This rearrangement joins TRBV29-1 to TRBJ2-1; D might be TRBD1 or TRBD2, each matching 6 bases. Looked up from germline, CDR1 is SQVTM and CDR2 is ANQGSEA. Trimming pared 4 bases from V and 5 bases from J, leaving 12 bases between. CDR3 length: 13 amino acids. The CDR3 bases are TGCAGCGTTGCAGGGGTAGCGGACAATGAGCAGTTCTTC. This encodes CSVAGVADNEQFF.

This chain uses TRBV19 with TRBJ2-4; perhaps D is TRBD1 or TRBD2 (7 bases each). The V gene's germline CDR1 is LNHDA and CDR2 SQIVND (reference sequence). V was shortened by 9 bases and J by 8 bases, with 14 bases between the two germline ends. The CDR3 extends over 12 amino acids. This CDR3 reads CARPGGVDIQYF. As DNA, the CDR3 is TGTGCCAGGCCAGGGGGGGTGGACATTCAGTACTTC. Complete variable domain (other parts from reference TRBV19 and TRBJ2-4): DGGITQSPKYLFRKEGQNVTLSCEQNLNHDAMYWYRQDPGQGLRLIYYSQIVNDFQKGDIAEGYSVSREKKESFPLTVTSAQKNPTAFYLCARPGGVDIQYFGAGTRLSVL.

This clonotype showed up just a few times. The J gene is TRBJ1-6, the V gene TRBV9; D remains ambiguous. Germline assignment: CDR1 SGDLS and CDR2 YYNGEE. V lost 0 bases and J 10 bases, leaving 11 bases between the germline ends. The CDR3 sequence is 14 residues long. This CDR3 is CASSVDAESSPLHF. CDR3 nucleotides: TGTGCCAGCAGCGTAGACGCAGAAAGCTCACCCCTCCACTTT.

This clonotype was recorded a few times. The chain recombines TRBV5-1 with TRBJ2-1, with 13 bases lining up with TRBD2. Germline V CDR1 and CDR2: SGHRS, YFSETQ. J was trimmed by 9 bases and V by 4 bases; bases with no gene match: 13. The CDR3 length is 17 residues. The CDR3 DNA is TGCGCCAGCAGCCTTAACGCCGGGACTAGCGGGACGGGTGAGCAGTTCTTC. Translating it yields CASSLNAGTSGTGEQFF.

This chain connects TRBV20-1 to TRBJ1-5; weak D call: TRBD1 (6 bases). Trimming removed 1 base from V and 7 bases from J, with 17 bases in between. CDR3 size: 15 residues. Germline CDR1 DFQATT, CDR2 SNEGSKA (reference sequence). CDR3 sequence: CSARASDSWGQPQHF. CDR3 coding DNA: TGCAGTGCTAGAGCCTCGGACAGCTGGGGCCAGCCCCAGCATTTT.

The chain couples TRBV29-1 to TRBJ2-3; no firm D call. Deletions cut 4 bases from V and 10 bases from J, with 18 bases between. Germline V lookup: CDR1 SQVTM, CDR2 ANQGSEA. This CDR3 spans 13 amino acids. CDR3 loop: CSVVGRAGDAQYF. DNA of the CDR3: TGCAGCGTTGTCGGTCGGGCAGGTGATGCGCAGTATTTT.

This clonotype was picked up a small number of times. V and J are TRBV2 and TRBJ2-1, with D perhaps being TRBD1 or TRBD2 (5 bases each). V was cut by 4 bases and J by 13 bases, with 14 bases left in between. The CDR3 is 12 amino acids. The germline gives CDR1 SNHLY, CDR2 FYNNEI. This chain's CDR3 is CASSVLGETQFF. The CDR3 DNA is TGTGCCAGCAGTGTCCTGGGGGAGACCCAGTTCTTC.

In the case of this clonotype: A much larger clone lies one base from this, so it may be a read error. This rearrangement joins TRBV5-1 to TRBJ2-7; 9 bases align to TRBD1. The CDR3 is made up of 15 amino acids. CDR1 and CDR2 from the germline V gene are SGHRS and YFSETQ. The CDR3 coding sequence is TGCGCCGGCAGCATGCAACCGGGACAGGGTAACGAGCAGTACTTC. It codes for CAGSMQPGQGNEQYF.

Remarks on this clonotype: At one boundary the junction diverges from the germline segment, which might be a read error. J is TRBJ2-2 and V is TRBV11-2, with D perhaps TRBD2 (6 bases). Germline V CDR1 and CDR2: SGHAT, FQNNGV. The CDR3 totals 15 residues. CDR3 protein: CTSSSSDANTGELFF. The DNA for the CDR3 is TGTACCAGCAGCTCTAGCGACGCGAACACCGGGGAGCTGTTTTTT.

About this clonotype itself: A read error may be the cause here, since a much bigger clone is one base away. The gene calls are TRBV10-3 and TRBJ2-7; TRBD2 matches 9 bases. CDR1 and CDR2 from the germline V gene are ENHRY and SYGVKD. The CDR3 length is 14 residues. CDR3 nucleotides: TGTGCCGTCAGTGCTAGCGGGAACTCCTACGAGCAGTACTTC. As protein: CAVSASGNSYEQYF.

The rearrangement uses TRBV5-1 and TRBJ1-1, with 11 bases fitting TRBD1. The V gene end was trimmed by 0 bases and the J gene end by 4 bases; junction bases not matched to a gene: 8. The CDR3 totals 17 residues. Germline CDR1 and CDR2: SGHRS and YFSETQ. DNA for the CDR3: TGCGCCAGCAGCTTGGTAAGGGACAGGGGGTATGCCACTGAAGCTTTCTTT. It codes for CASSLVRDRGYATEAFF.

The chain links TRBV18 to TRBJ2-7; the D is unclear. Germline V gives CDR1 KGHSH, CDR2 LQKENI. V was clipped by 3 bases and J by 0 bases, with 9 bases between them. The CDR3 consists of 14 residues. This chain's CDR3 is CASSPRSYSYEQYF. The CDR3 DNA is TGTGCCAGCTCACCGAGGTCATACTCCTACGAGCAGTACTTC. Drawing the rest from reference TRBV18 and TRBJ2-7, the complete variable domain is NAGVMQNPRHLVRRRGQEARLRCSPMKGHSHVYWYRQLPEEGLKFMVYLQKENIIDESGMPKERFSAEFPKEGPSILRIQQVVRGDSAAYFCASSPRSYSYEQYFGPGTRLTVT.

The chain combines TRBV7-2 with TRBJ2-3; no firm D call. Germline CDR1 SGHTA, CDR2 FQGNSA. The V end was cut by 8 bases, the J end by 1 base, with 13 bases between. There are 14 residues in the CDR3. The CDR3 region is CASRTTGGTDTQYF. The CDR3, as DNA: TGTGCCAGCCGCACTACTGGGGGCACAGATACGCAGTATTTT.

This clonotype was observed a few times. A single base separates this from a much larger clone, so it may be a read error. The CDR3 DNA is TGCAGCGTGAGAGGACAGGGATCCTACGAGCAGTACTTC. It specifies CSVRGQGSYEQYF. The gene calls are TRBV29-1 and TRBJ2-7, with TRBD1 identical over 8 bases. The V segment lost 6 bases and the J segment 1 base; nucleotides outside the gene matches: 5. CDR3 length: 13 residues. The germline gives CDR1 SQVTM, CDR2 ANQGSEA.

The chain uses TRBV7-2 and TRBJ2-5, with D possibly being TRBD1 (6 bases). The CDR3 totals 14 residues. V was pared by 5 bases and J by 4 bases, with 14 bases between. Germline values: CDR1 SGHTA, CDR2 FQGNSA. CDR3 coding DNA: TGTGCCAGCAGCCCTTCGGGACACCGAGAGACCCAGTACTTC. Its translation is CASSPSGHRETQYF.

Remarks on this clonotype: A junction boundary mismatches the germline segment, possibly from a read error. The chain carries TRBV5-1 and TRBJ2-6; D might be TRBD1 (5 bases). The germline gives CDR1 SGHRS, CDR2 YFSETQ. This CDR3 has 16 residues. CDR3 sequence reads: CASSPPLNSGANVQTF. The CDR3 nucleotides read TGCGCCAGCAGCCCCCCCCTCAATTCTGGGGCCAACGTCCAGACTTTC.

This clonotype was seen more than once but under ten times. V usage is TRBV18 and J usage is TRBJ1-1; no clear D. The CDR3 loop spans 13 amino acids. V was cut by 7 bases and J by 1 base, with 10 bases left in between. CDR1 is KGHSH, CDR2 LQKENI, per germline. CDR3 sequence: CASFGDSNTEAFF. In DNA, the CDR3 is TGTGCCAGCTTCGGGGATTCGAACACTGAAGCTTTCTTT.

This clonotype was detected once. One base away lies a much larger clone, so this may be a sequencing read error. The chain recombines TRBV20-1 with TRBJ2-1; D is unresolved. Germline V gives CDR1 DFQATT, CDR2 SNEGSKA (reference sequence). CDR3 length equals 15 residues. V gave up 0 bases and J gave up 6 bases, with 15 bases separating them. The chain's CDR3 is CSARDVDNPGNEQFF. DNA of the CDR3: TGCAGTGCTAGAGATGTCGATAACCCGGGCAATGAGCAGTTCTTC.

This clonotype was counted only a few times. The chain combines TRBV7-9 with TRBJ2-7, with 7 bases matching TRBD2. The CDR3 covers 16 residues. V was pared by 4 bases and J by 0 bases, with 9 bases of the junction left unmatched. Germline-derived CDR1 and CDR2 are SEHNR and FQNEAQ (reference sequence). DNA of the CDR3: TGTGCCAGCAGCTCGGGAGGACTAGAGAGCTCCTACGAGCAGTACTTC. Amino acid sequence: CASSSGGLESSYEQYF.

This clonotype was seen repeatedly, ten times or more. The V and J genes are TRBV20-1 and TRBJ2-7; 8 nucleotides match TRBD1. Germline V gene lookup returns CDR1 DFQATT and CDR2 SNEGSKA (reference sequence). The CDR3 sequence is 13 residues long. The ends lost 5 bases at V and 2 bases at J; junction bases unmatched: 5. The CDR3 bases are TGCAGTGCTTGGGGACAGGCGACCTACGAGCAGTACTTC. Amino acids: CSAWGQATYEQYF.